This T cell receptor (beta chain) was observed in a study of T cells in Graves' hyperthyroidism and ophthalmopathy. Study-wide findings and caveats: Most thyroid clonotypes that were expanded above 0.001 also turned up in blood.

Many counts were recorded for this clonotype. No antigen is known for it. The CDR3 covers 16 residues. Trimming removed 4 bases from V and 6 bases from J; junction bases left unmatched: 8. CDR1 is SGHVS and CDR2 is FQNEAQ in the germline V gene. Ophthalmopathy cases scored 3 or more on the Clinical Activity Score and 4 or more on NOSPECS grade, with duration below 3 months. Each diagnosis was grounded in clinical symptoms, serum thyroxine and TRAb, thyroid ultrasound, and orbital computed tomography. RNA transcripts served as the template for amplifying TCR beta CDR3 regions. Using the HTBI primer set, a first-round RT-PCR was run on the TCR CDR3. TCRdb re-called the multiplex PCR reads through MiXCR, storing one row per CDR3 protein. The data hold nearly 250,000 distinct CDR3 sequences, with about a sixth observed a single time.

The chain recombines TRBV7-8 with TRBJ1-6, with 8 bases matching TRBD1. Material: blood. This TCR came from a woman aged 18-29 years with Graves' ophthalmopathy. In DNA form, the CDR3 reads TGTGCCAGCAGCTCTCCTACAGGGGGAAGTAATTCACCCCTCCACTTT. Translated, it gives CASSSPTGGSNSPLHF.